This entry lists 9 T cell receptor beta chains sequenced from one sample in a study of blood T cell repertoires in COVID-19. TCRdb keeps only in-frame clones here, not all; method: immunoSEQ multiplex PCR. The table has approximately 360,000 clones, roughly 90% seen once. Input material: peripheral blood. The origin of the receptors is a man aged 35-49 years with acute or convalescent COVID-19.

The gene calls are TRBV7-8 and TRBJ2-5; 8 bases line up with TRBD1. This CDR3 is built from 16 residues. The V gene's germline CDR1 is SGHVS and CDR2 FQNEAQ. Trimming removed 6 bases from V and 2 bases from J; junction bases left unmatched: 11. As DNA, the CDR3 is TGTGCCAGCAGTTTACAGGGGGTGGGGAATCAAGAGACCCAGTACTTC. This gives the protein CASSLQGVGNQETQYF.

The chain couples TRBV28 to TRBJ1-2, with 11 bases fitting TRBD1. The CDR3 covers 18 residues. V was pared by 1 base and J by 1 base, with 8 bases of the junction left unmatched. CDR1 MDHEN and CDR2 SYDVKM come from the germline V gene. For the CDR3, the DNA is TGTGCCAGCAGTTTATATGGGACAGGGGGTAACTTTAACTATGGCTACACCTTC. The encoded protein is CASSLYGTGGNFNYGYTF.

The rearrangement links TRBV7-2 to TRBJ1-1; D uncertain. V dropped 5 bases and J dropped 0 bases, with 13 bases sitting between them. CDR3 length: 15 amino acids. Germline V CDR1 and CDR2: SGHTA, FQGNSA. CDR3 sequence: CASSPPQVMNTEAFF. Here the CDR3 DNA reads TGTGCCAGCAGCCCCCCCCAGGTGATGAACACTGAAGCTTTCTTT.

The chain links TRBV5-1 to TRBJ1-2; maybe TRBD1 (6 bases). CDR1 is SGHRS, CDR2 YFSETQ, per germline. The CDR3 contains 15 residues. The V end was cut by 0 bases, the J end by 2 bases, with 11 bases between. The CDR3 DNA follows: TGCGCCAGCAGCTTGGGGGGGCCCAGGAACTATGGCTACACCTTC. Its protein is CASSLGGPRNYGYTF.

The CDR3 region has the DNA TGTGCCAGCAGCTTGGGTCAGGGGGCTCAGCCCCAGCATTTT. It is translated as CASSLGQGAQPQHF. This sequence joins TRBV7-9 and TRBJ1-5; 8 bases agree with TRBD1. The CDR3 totals 14 residues. Germline CDR1 is SEHNR and CDR2 is FQNEAQ (reference sequence). Unmatched junction bases numbered 4, after V lost 3 bases and J lost 6 bases.

The chain links TRBV13 to TRBJ1-3; D is unresolved. V lost 2 bases to trimming and J lost 0 bases, with 8 bases between them. Germline V gives CDR1 PRHDT, CDR2 FYEKMQ (reference sequence). The CDR3 sequence is 15 residues long. CDR3 sequence (DNA): TGTGCCAGCAGCTTAACGCCAGACTCTGGAAACACCATATATTTT. It translates to CASSLTPDSGNTIYF.

Only one count was recorded for this clone. CDR3 sequence reads: CASSMSGRSYEQYF. The DNA of the CDR3 is TGCGCCAGCAGCATGAGTGGTCGCTCCTACGAGCAGTACTTC. The chain couples TRBV5-1 to TRBJ2-7, with D unresolved. The V end was cut by 4 bases, the J end by 0 bases, with 11 bases between. The CDR3 extends over 14 amino acids. The germline gives CDR1 SGHRS, CDR2 YFSETQ. The full variable domain, with the rest looked up from reference TRBV5-1 and TRBJ2-7, is KAGVTQTPRYLIKTRGQQVTLSCSPISGHRSVSWYQQTPGQGLQFLFEYFSETQRNKGNFPGRFSGRQFSNSRSEMNVSTLELGDSALYLCASSMSGRSYEQYFGPGTRLTVT.

The chain couples TRBV7-8 to TRBJ1-5, with D uncertain. CDR3 length: 14 residues. Trimming stripped 1 base from V and 5 bases from J, with 9 bases between. CDR1 and CDR2 from the germline V gene are SGHVS and FQNEAQ. As DNA, the CDR3 is TGTGCCAGCAGCTTAGAGTCGGGGTATCAGCCCCAGCATTTT. Protein product: CASSLESGYQPQHF.

The chain has TRBV6-2 or TRBV6-3 and TRBJ2-7, with 8 positions matching TRBD1. Trimming at V came to 0 bases and at J to 2 bases, leaving 9 bases not matched to a gene. Germline CDR1 is MNHEY and CDR2 is SVGEGT. The CDR3 covers 17 residues. CDR3 sequence (DNA): TGTGCCAGCAGTTACTCGAGGTCAGGGGGCCTCCCCTACGAGCAGTACTTC. Residues: CASSYSRSGGLPYEQYF.